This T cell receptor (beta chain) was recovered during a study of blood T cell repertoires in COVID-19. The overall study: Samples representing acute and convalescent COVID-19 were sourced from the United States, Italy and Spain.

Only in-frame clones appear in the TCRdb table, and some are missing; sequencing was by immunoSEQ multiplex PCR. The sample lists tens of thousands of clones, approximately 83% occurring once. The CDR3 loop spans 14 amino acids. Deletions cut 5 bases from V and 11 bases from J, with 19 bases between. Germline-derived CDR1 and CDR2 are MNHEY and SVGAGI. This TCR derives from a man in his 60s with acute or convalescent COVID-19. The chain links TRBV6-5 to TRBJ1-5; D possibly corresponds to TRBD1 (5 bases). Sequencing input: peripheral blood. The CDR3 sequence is CASSNPGWEPAQHF. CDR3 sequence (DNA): TGTGCCAGCAGTAACCCAGGGTGGGAACCAGCCCAGCATTTT.